A selection of T cell receptor beta chains follows, all from one sample in a study of blood T cell repertoires in COVID-19. Sequenced by immunoSEQ multiplex PCR; TCRdb stores in-frame clones only, minus some. The sample consists of fewer than 250,000 clones, 83% of them appearing once. The sequenced sample was PBMCs or T cells enriched from blood (not recorded which). These receptors came from a woman aged 50 to 65 who had been exposed to COVID-19. The CDR3 runs from the conserved cysteine through the conserved F or W.

V gene	J gene	CDR3 protein
TRBV7-2	TRBJ1-4	CASSLDYPGEKLFF
TRBV19	TRBJ1-5	CASSTSGTSENQPQHF
TRBV20-1	TRBJ1-2	CSASEGRGGYTF
TRBV10-3	TRBJ1-1	CAISESGDSRTEAFF
TRBV3-1/TRBV3-2	TRBJ2-3	CASSQGTSGDPDTQYF
TRBV27	TRBJ2-1	CASSLSSRAEQFF
TRBV7-8	TRBJ1-5	CASSPSVRSGNQPQHF
TRBV6-5	TRBJ1-1	CASSPGGGSGTEAFF
TRBV11-2	TRBJ1-2	CASSLLAGANYGYTF
TRBV5-1	TRBJ1-2	CASSLAVGSYGYTF
TRBV19	TRBJ1-1	CASSRQGAWTEAFF
TRBV6-1	TRBJ1-3	CASSWKEGQKNF
TRBV30	TRBJ1-5	CAWSSQGARSNQPQHF
TRBV10-3	TRBJ1-1	CAISLTNQQTEAFF
TRBV28	TRBJ1-5	CASSFGLRTGLSNQPQHF
TRBV28	TRBJ2-7	CASRTPSGGYEQYF
TRBV9	TRBJ2-5	CASTLGTNGRETQYF
TRBV5-1	TRBJ2-3	CASRTPSGGTDTQYF
TRBV5-5	TRBJ2-1	CASSLDAGRSNEQFF
TRBV5-8	TRBJ1-5	CASSLGQGRHSNQPQHF
TRBV30	TRBJ1-2	CAWTPPGTGFFYYGYTF
TRBV6-5	TRBJ2-5	CASSPRRTQYF
TRBV14	TRBJ2-5	CASSPGGNQETQYF
TRBV25-1	TRBJ1-2	CASSGGGAYGYTF
TRBV30	TRBJ1-5	CAWSSQGIQPQHF
TRBV5-1	TRBJ1-1	CASSLDQMNTEAFF
TRBV27	TRBJ2-7	CASSLEGGYYEQYF
TRBV29-1	TRBJ2-1	CSVGQNSYNEQFF
TRBV6-6	TRBJ2-7	CASRGQGASEQYF
TRBV7-8	TRBJ1-3	CASSRDRGAGNTIYF
TRBV5-1	TRBJ1-1	CASSLVQGLDTEAFF
TRBV5-1	TRBJ1-1	CASSPSGAQGEAFF
TRBV3-1/TRBV3-2	TRBJ1-5	CASSQTAVINQPQHF
TRBV5-6	TRBJ2-5	CASTSRDQETQYF
TRBV30	TRBJ1-1	CAWRPVHRGGDTEAFF
TRBV24-1	TRBJ2-5	CATSGPANQETQYF
TRBV29-1	TRBJ2-1	CSVDRTGLGMDEQFF
TRBV6-1	TRBJ1-2	CASSEIEGGYTF
TRBV12-3/TRBV12-4	TRBJ1-1	CASSRGAVPEAFF
TRBV11-2	TRBJ1-4	CASSIPISEKLFF
TRBV19	TRBJ1-1	CASSGGTIMNTEAFF
TRBV13	TRBJ2-3	CASSLRGLAGRSSTDTQYF
TRBV24-1	TRBJ2-5	CATSDPQGKETQYF
TRBV7-2	TRBJ1-5	CASSLGGQVQPQHF
TRBV11-2	TRBJ2-5	CASSLETGSETQYF
TRBV24-1	TRBJ1-5	CAIQGNNQPQHF
TRBV15	TRBJ1-2	CATSRLGQGDGYTF